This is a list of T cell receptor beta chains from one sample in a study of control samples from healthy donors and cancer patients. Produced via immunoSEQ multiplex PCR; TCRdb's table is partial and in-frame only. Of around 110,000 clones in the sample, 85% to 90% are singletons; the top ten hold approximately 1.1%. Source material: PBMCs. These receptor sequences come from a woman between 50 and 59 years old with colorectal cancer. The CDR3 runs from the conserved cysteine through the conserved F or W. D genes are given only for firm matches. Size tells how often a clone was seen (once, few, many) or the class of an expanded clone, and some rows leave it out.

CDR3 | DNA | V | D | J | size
CASSQSTRRLAGASYEQYF | TGTGCCAGCAGCCAATCCACTAGGAGACTAGCGGGAGCCTCCTACGAGCAGTACTTC | TRBV16 | TRBD2 | TRBJ2-7 | NA
CASSPYLPDAYNEQFF | TGTGCCAGCTCACCTTATTTACCCGACGCTTACAATGAGCAGTTCTTC | TRBV18 | NA | TRBJ2-1 | NA
CASTGTGAGNTIYF | TGTGCCAGCACGGGGACAGGGGCTGGAAACACCATATATTTT | TRBV6-6 | TRBD1 | TRBJ1-3 | NA
CASSLDTQETQYF | TGTGCCAGCAGCCTAGACACCCAAGAGACCCAGTACTTC | TRBV5-8 | NA | TRBJ2-5 | once
CASSFGAPYEQYF | TGTGCCAGCAGTTTCGGGGCCCCCTACGAGCAGTACTTC | TRBV27 | NA | TRBJ2-7 | NA
CASSRTGTGGPSYGYTF | TGTGCCAGCAGTCGTACCGGGACAGGGGGCCCGAGTTATGGCTACACCTTC | TRBV6-6 | TRBD1 | TRBJ1-2 | NA
CASSVDPDSPLHF | TGTGCCAGCAGCGTAGATCCTGATTCACCCCTCCACTTT | TRBV9 | NA | TRBJ1-6 | NA
CASSLSRDIIDTGELFF | TGTGCCAGTAGCCTGAGCCGGGACATAATCGACACCGGGGAGCTGTTTTTT | TRBV19 | NA | TRBJ2-2 | NA
CASDKTGNNSPLHF | TGTGCCAGCGACAAGACAGGGAATAATTCACCCCTCCACTTT | TRBV6-5 | TRBD1 | TRBJ1-6 | NA
CASRTGTTSGNTIYF | TGTGCCAGTAGGACCGGGACAACCTCTGGAAACACCATATATTTT | TRBV19 | NA | TRBJ1-3 | NA
CASSLLLARGETQYF | TGTGCCAGCAGCTTGCTGCTAGCGAGGGGGGAGACTCAGTACTTC | TRBV5-6 | NA | TRBJ2-5 | NA
CASSLALSGRDIQYF | TGTGCCAGCAGCTTAGCGCTTAGCGGGAGGGACATTCAGTACTTC | TRBV7-6 | TRBD2 | TRBJ2-4 | NA
CASSDQVRAYGYTF | TGTGCCAGCAGTGATCAGGTGCGAGCCTATGGCTACACCTTC | TRBV6-1 | NA | TRBJ1-2 | NA
CASSDTGTGDQTQHF | TGTGCCAGCAGTGATACCGGGACAGGCGATCAGACCCAGCATTTT | TRBV25-1 | TRBD1 | TRBJ1-5 | NA
CASSLGPEMNTEAFF | TGTGCCAGCAGCTTAGGCCCAGAGATGAACACTGAAGCTTTCTTT | TRBV7-2 | NA | TRBJ1-1 | NA
CAWTPGQRGEKLFF | TGTGCCTGGACCCCGGGACAGCGTGGTGAAAAACTGTTTTTT | TRBV30 | TRBD1 | TRBJ1-4 | NA
CATSAGQGAREQYF | TGTGCCACCAGTGCGGGACAGGGGGCGCGCGAGCAGTACTTC | TRBV24-1 | TRBD1 | TRBJ2-7 | NA
CASSSQGAGGNEQFF | TGTGCCAGCAGCTCACAGGGGGCTGGGGGAAATGAGCAGTTCTTC | TRBV5-4 | TRBD1 | TRBJ2-1 | NA
CASSPARAKYTDTQYF | TGTGCCAGCAGCCCGGCCCGGGCAAAATACACAGATACGCAGTATTTT | TRBV5-4 | NA | TRBJ2-3 | NA
CASSSLALRQGRVRDEQYF | TGTGCCAGCAGTTCCCTAGCTCTCCGACAGGGGCGGGTTCGCGACGAGCAGTACTTC | TRBV27 | TRBD1 | TRBJ2-7 | NA
CASSPRGGGSGANVLTF | TGTGCCAGCAGTCCTCGGGGGGGAGGCTCTGGGGCCAACGTCCTGACTTTC | TRBV3-1/TRBV3-2 | TRBD2 | TRBJ2-6 | NA
CASSPDRIYGYIF | TGTGCCAGCAGCCCGGACAGGATCTATGGCTACATCTTC | TRBV7-2 | TRBD1 | TRBJ1-2 | NA
CASSQVLASYEQYF | TGTGCCAGCAGCCAAGTATTAGCGTCCTACGAGCAGTACTTC | TRBV3-1/TRBV3-2 | NA | TRBJ2-7 | NA
CASSVGSWDTGELFF | TGTGCCAGCAGCGTCGGGAGCTGGGACACCGGGGAGCTGTTTTTT | TRBV9 | NA | TRBJ2-2 | NA
CASSIVLGSNYGYTF | TGTGCCAGTAGTATTGTATTGGGATCTAACTATGGCTACACCTTC | TRBV19 | NA | TRBJ1-2 | NA
CASSMTGRYSFGYTF | TGTGCCAGCAGTATGACGGGACGGTATAGTTTTGGCTACACCTTC | TRBV6-2/TRBV6-3 | NA | TRBJ1-2 | NA
CASSFDRLNGYTF | TGCGCCAGCAGTTTCGACAGGTTAAATGGCTACACCTTC | TRBV5-1 | NA | TRBJ1-2 | NA
CASSQGRQGIYEQYF | TGTGCCAGCAGCCAAGGAAGACAGGGAATCTACGAGCAGTACTTC | TRBV3-1/TRBV3-2 | TRBD1 | TRBJ2-7 | few
CASSLATGGTIYF | TGTGCCAGCAGCTTAGCGACAGGGGGCACCATATATTTT | TRBV7-9 | TRBD1 | TRBJ1-3 | NA
CASSPQENTEAFF | TGTGCCAGCTCACCACAGGAGAACACTGAAGCTTTCTTT | TRBV18 | NA | TRBJ1-1 | NA
CASSPFKPDRGTGAFF | TGTGCCAGCAGCCCGTTTAAACCGGACAGGGGCACGGGAGCTTTCTTT | TRBV7-8 | TRBD1 | TRBJ1-1 | few
CASSLIGGAQGNRLFF | TGTGCCAGCAGTTTGATCGGAGGGGCTCAGGGGAACAGACTGTTTTTT | TRBV28 | NA | TRBJ1-4 | NA
CASSIGVNTGELFF | TGTGCCAGTAGTATAGGCGTGAACACCGGGGAGCTGTTTTTT | TRBV19 | NA | TRBJ2-2 | NA